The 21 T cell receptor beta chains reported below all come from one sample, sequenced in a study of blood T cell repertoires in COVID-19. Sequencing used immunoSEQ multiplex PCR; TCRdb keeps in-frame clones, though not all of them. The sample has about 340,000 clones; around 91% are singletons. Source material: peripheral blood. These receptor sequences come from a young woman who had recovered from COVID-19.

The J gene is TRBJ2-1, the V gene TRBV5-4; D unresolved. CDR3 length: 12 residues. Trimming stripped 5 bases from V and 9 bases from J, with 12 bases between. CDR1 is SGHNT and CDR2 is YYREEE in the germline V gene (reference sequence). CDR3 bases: TGTGCCAGCAGTCCCCCCTCCGGTGAGCAGTTCTTC. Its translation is CASSPPSGEQFF.

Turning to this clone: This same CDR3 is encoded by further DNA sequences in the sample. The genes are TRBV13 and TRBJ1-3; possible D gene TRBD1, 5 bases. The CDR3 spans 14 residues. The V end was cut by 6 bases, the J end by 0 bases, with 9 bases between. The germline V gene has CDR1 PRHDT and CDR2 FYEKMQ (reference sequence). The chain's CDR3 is CASSFQGSGNTIYF. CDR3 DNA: TGTGCCAGCAGTTTTCAGGGCTCTGGAAACACCATATATTTT.

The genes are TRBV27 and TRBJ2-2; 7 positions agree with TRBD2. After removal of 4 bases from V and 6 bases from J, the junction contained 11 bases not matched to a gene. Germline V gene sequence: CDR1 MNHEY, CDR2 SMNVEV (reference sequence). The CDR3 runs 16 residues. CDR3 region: CASSSDMAGAAGELFF. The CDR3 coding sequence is TGTGCCAGCAGTTCCGATATGGCGGGAGCGGCCGGGGAGCTGTTTTTT.

CDR3 region: CASSHPTPGQSSYEQYV. The DNA for the CDR3 is TGCGCCAGCAGCCACCCTACTCCGGGACAGAGCTCCTACGAGCAGTACGTC. The gene calls are TRBV23-1 and TRBJ2-7, with TRBD1 matching 7 bases. TRBV23-1 is an ORF, and what it does is uncertain. Trimming cost V 6 bases and J 0 bases; bases outside gene matches: 14. The CDR3 sequence is 17 residues long.

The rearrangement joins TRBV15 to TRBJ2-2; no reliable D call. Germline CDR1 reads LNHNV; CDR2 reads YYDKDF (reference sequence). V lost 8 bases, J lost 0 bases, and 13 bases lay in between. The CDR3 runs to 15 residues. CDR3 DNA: TGTGCCACCCTCGCCGCAGGTACGAACACCGGGGAGCTGTTTTTT. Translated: CATLAAGTNTGELFF.

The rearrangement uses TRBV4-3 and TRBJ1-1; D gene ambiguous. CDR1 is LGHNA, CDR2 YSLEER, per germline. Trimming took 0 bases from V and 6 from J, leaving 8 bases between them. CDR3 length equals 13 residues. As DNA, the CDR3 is TGCGCCAGCAGCCAAGATCTCCGGGCTGAAGCTTTCTTT. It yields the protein CASSQDLRAEAFF.

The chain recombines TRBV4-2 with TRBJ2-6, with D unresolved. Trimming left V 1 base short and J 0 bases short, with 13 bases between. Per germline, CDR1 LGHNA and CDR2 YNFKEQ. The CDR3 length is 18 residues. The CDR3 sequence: CASSQGSTDFSGANVLTF. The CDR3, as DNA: TGTGCCAGCAGCCAAGGTAGCACTGATTTCTCTGGGGCCAACGTCCTGACTTTC.

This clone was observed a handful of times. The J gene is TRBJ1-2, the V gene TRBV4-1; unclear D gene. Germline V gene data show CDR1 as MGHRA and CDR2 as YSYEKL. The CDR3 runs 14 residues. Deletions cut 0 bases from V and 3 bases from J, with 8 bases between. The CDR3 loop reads CASSQDHGDYGYTF. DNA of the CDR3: TGCGCCAGCAGCCAAGATCACGGTGACTATGGCTACACCTTC.

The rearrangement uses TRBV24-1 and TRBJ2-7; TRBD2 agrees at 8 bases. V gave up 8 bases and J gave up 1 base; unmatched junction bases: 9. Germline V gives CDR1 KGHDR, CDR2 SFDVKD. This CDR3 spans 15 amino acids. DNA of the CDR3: TGTGCCACCATGCTAGCGGGCCCTTTTTCCTACGAGCAGTACGTC. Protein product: CATMLAGPFSYEQYV.

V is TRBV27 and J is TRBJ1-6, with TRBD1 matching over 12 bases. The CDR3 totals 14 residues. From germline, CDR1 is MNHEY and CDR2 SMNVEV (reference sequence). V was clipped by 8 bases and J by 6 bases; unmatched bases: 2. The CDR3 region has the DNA TGTGCCAGCCGGGACAGGGGGCTTAATTCACCCCTCCACTTT. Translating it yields CASRDRGLNSPLHF.

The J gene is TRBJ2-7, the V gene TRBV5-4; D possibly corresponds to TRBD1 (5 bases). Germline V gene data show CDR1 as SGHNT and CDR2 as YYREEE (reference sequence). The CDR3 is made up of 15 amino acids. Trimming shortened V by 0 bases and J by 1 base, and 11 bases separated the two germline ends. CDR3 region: CASSLAGQGSYEQYV. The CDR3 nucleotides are TGTGCCAGCAGCTTGGCCGGGCAGGGATCCTACGAGCAGTACGTC.

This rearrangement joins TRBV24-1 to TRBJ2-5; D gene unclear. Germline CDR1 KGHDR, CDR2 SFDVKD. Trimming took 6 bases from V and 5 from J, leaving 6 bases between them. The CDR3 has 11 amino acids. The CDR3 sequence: CATSFAETQYF. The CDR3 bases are TGTGCCACCAGTTTTGCGGAGACCCAGTACTTC.

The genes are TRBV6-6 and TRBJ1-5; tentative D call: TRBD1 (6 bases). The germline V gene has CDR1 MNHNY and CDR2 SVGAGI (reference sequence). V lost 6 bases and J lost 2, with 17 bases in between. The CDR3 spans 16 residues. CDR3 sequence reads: CASRQRGGAGNQPQHF. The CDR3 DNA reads TGTGCCAGCAGGCAGCGGGGGGGCGCGGGCAATCAGCCCCAGCATTTT.

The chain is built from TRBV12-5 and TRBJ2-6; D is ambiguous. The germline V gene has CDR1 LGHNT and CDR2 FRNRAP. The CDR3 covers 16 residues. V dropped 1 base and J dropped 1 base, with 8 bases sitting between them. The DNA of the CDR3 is TGTGCTAGTGGTTTGGGTTACGGGTCTGGGGCCAACGTCCTGACTTTC. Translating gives CASGLGYGSGANVLTF.

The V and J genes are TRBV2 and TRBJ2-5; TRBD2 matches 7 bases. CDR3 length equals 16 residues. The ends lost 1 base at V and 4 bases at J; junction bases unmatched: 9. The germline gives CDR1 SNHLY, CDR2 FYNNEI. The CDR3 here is CASSEGRAGFGETQYF. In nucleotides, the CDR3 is TGTGCCAGCAGTGAAGGCCGAGCGGGATTTGGAGAGACCCAGTACTTC.

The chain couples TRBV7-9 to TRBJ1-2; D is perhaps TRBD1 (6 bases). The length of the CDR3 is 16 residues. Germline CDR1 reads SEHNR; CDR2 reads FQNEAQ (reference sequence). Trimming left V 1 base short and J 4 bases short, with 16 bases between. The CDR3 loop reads CASSLVGLQGAYGYTF. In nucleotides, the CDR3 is TGTGCCAGCAGCTTAGTGGGCCTACAGGGCGCCTATGGCTACACCTTC.

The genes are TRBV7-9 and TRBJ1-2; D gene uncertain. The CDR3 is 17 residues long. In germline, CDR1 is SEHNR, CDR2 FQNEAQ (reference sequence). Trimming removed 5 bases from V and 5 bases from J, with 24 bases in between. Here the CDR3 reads CASSRLLLMSPEYGYTF. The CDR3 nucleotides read TGTGCCAGCAGCCGGCTTCTTTTGATGTCGCCGGAGTATGGCTACACCTTC.

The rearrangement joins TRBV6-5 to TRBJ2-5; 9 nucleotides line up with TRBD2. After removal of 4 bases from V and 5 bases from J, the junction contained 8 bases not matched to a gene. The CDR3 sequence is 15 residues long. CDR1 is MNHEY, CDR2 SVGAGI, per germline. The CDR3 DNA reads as TGTGCCAGCAGTTCAGTAGCGGGAGTTTGGGAGACCCAGTACTTC. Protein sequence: CASSSVAGVWETQYF.

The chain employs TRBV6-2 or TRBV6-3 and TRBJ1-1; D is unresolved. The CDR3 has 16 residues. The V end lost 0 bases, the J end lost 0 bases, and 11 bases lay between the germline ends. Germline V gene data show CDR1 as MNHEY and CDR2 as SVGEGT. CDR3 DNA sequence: TGTGCCAGCAGTTACTCGGTGCAGGCCATGAACACTGAAGCTTTCTTT. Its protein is CASSYSVQAMNTEAFF.

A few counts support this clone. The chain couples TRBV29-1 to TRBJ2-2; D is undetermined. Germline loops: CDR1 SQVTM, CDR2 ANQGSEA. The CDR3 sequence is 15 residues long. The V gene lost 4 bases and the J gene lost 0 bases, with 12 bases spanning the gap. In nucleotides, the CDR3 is TGCAGCGTTGTTGTCGGCAGCGCGAACACCGGGGAGCTGTTTTTT. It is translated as CSVVVGSANTGELFF.

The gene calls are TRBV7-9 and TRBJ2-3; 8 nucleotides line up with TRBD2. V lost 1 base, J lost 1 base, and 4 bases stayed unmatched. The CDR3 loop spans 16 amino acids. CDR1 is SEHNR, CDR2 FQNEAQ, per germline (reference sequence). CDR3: CASSLDRAGGTDTQYF. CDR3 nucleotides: TGTGCCAGCAGCTTAGACCGAGCGGGAGGCACAGATACGCAGTATTTT.